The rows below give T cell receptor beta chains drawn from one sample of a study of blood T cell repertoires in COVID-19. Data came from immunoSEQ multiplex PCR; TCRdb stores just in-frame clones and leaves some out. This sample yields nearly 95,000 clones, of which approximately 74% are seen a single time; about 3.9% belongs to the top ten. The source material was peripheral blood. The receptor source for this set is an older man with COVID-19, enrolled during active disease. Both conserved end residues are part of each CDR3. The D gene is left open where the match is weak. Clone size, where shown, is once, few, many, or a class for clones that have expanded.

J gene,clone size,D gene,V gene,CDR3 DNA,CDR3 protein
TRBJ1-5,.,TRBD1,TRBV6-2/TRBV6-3,TGTGCCAGCAGTTACGGACCGGGACAGGGGAGTTCTCAGCCCCAGCATTTT,CASSYGPGQGSSQPQHF
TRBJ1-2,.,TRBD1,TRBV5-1,TGCGCCAGCAGCACCGGGACAGGGGGCAGTGGGTCTTTATCTAACTATGGCTACACCTTC,CASSTGTGGSGSLSNYGYTF
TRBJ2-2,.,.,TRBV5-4,TGTGCCAGCAGGGGTGGCAGGGGGGTCACCGGGGAGCTGTTTTTT,CASRGGRGVTGELFF
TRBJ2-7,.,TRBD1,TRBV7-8,TGTGCCAGCAGCTTAGGGACAGGGGGATTTTACGAGCAGTACTTC,CASSLGTGGFYEQYF
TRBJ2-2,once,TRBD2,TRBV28,TGTGCCAGCAGTTTAGGACTAGCCCAACGGGGCAGCACCGGGGAGCTGTTTTTT,CASSLGLAQRGSTGELFF
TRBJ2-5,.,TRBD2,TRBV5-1,TGCGCCAGCAGCTTGGTGGGGAGGGAAGAGACCCAGTACTTC,CASSLVGREETQYF
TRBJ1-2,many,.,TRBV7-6,TGTGCCAGCAGCTTAAGTGACACCTCAGGTGGCTACACCTTC,CASSLSDTSGGYTF
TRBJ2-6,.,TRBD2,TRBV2,TGTGCCAGCAGCCAACTAGCGTACGAGACTGGGGCCAACGTCCTGACTTTC,CASSQLAYETGANVLTF
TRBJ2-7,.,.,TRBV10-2,TGCGCCAGCAGTGAGTTCGAAGGGGCGCATGCCTACGAGCAGTACTTC,CASSEFEGAHAYEQYF
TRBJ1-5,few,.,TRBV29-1,TGCAGCGTGACGCAGGGAAATCAGCCCCAGCATTTT,CSVTQGNQPQHF
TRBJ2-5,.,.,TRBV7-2,TGTGCCAGCAGCTTAAAGGGAGGTGGGCGGCCAAACCAAGAGACCCAGTACTTC,CASSLKGGGRPNQETQYF
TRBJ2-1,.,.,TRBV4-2,TGTGCCAGCAGCCAAGCTCCGAGTGAGCAGTTCTTC,CASSQAPSEQFF
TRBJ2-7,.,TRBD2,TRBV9,TGTGCCAGCAGCGAGGGGACTAGCGGATATTACGAGCAGTACTTC,CASSEGTSGYYEQYF
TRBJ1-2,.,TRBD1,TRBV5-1,TGCGCCAGCAGGGAGGGACAGGGAGGCTACACCTTC,CASREGQGGYTF
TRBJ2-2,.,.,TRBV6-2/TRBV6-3,TGTGCCAGCAGTTACTCGATGTCAGCGAACACCGGGGAGCTGTTTTTT,CASSYSMSANTGELFF
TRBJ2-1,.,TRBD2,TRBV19,TGTGCCAGTAGGTCGGATAGTAGCGGGAGCTTAGGCAATGAGCAGTTCTTC,CASRSDSSGSLGNEQFF
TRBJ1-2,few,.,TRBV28,TGTGCCAGCAGTTTAGCAGGCTATGGCTACACCTTC,CASSLAGYGYTF
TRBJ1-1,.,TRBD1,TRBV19,TGTGCCAGTGACAGGGGGCGCTTGAACACTGAAGCTTTCTTT,CASDRGRLNTEAFF
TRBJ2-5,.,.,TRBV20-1,TGCAACTTAGGGGGGACCCAGTACTTC,CNLGGTQYF
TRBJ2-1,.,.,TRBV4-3,TGCGCCAGCAGCCAAGGCCAGCTCGGACGGGAGAACAATGAGCAGTTCTTC,CASSQGQLGRENNEQFF
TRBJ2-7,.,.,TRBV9,TGTGCCAGCAGCGTAGATGGGACAATTTTCTACGAGCAGTACTTC,CASSVDGTIFYEQYF
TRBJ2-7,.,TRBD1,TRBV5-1,TGCGCCAGCAGCTTGGCCCCTACGGGACAGGGGGAATACGAGCAGTACTTC,CASSLAPTGQGEYEQYF
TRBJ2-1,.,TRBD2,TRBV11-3,TGTGCCAGCAGCTCATCCGGGACTAGCTACAATGAGCAGTTCTTC,CASSSSGTSYNEQFF
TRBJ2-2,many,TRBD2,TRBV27,TGTGCCAGCAGTTTACGAAGCGGGAGTAGGACCGGGGAGCTGTTTTTT,CASSLRSGSRTGELFF
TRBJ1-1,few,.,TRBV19,TGTGCCAGTAGAGGGGATGTAGCTGAAGCTTTCTTT,CASRGDVAEAFF
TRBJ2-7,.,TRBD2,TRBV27,TGTGCCAGCTTACCACGACAGACGGGGAGGGGCGAGCAGTACTTC,CASLPRQTGRGEQYF
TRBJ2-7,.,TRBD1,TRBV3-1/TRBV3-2,TGTGCCAGCAGCCAAGGCTGGACAGGTTCCTACGAGCAGTACTTC,CASSQGWTGSYEQYF
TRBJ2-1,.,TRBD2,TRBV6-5,TGTGCCAGCAGTTACTCTAAGGGACTAGGGCTAGGTGAGCAGTTCTTC,CASSYSKGLGLGEQFF
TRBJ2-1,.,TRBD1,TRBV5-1,TGCGCCAGCAGCGCGGGGGACAGGGGCACCAATGAGCAGTTCTTC,CASSAGDRGTNEQFF
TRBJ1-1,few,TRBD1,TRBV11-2,TGTGCCAGCAGCCCGAGACAGGGGAACACTGAAGCTTTCTTT,CASSPRQGNTEAFF
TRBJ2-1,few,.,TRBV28,TGTGCCAGCAGTTTACCGCCCCCCAGGGTAGAGCAGTTCTTC,CASSLPPPRVEQFF
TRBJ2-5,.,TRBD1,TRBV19,TGTGCCAGTAGTATAGGACTCACAGGGGGAGAGACCCAGTACTTC,CASSIGLTGGETQYF
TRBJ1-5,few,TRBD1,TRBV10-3,TGTGCCATCAGCGGGGACAGGGGAAGGAATCAGCCCCAGCATTTT,CAISGDRGRNQPQHF
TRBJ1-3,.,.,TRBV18,TGTGCCAGCTCACCGGACCTTACAGGCCACTCTGGAAACACCATATATTTT,CASSPDLTGHSGNTIYF
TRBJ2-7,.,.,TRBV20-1,TGCAGTGCTAGTTTACAGCGGGCACGCGAGCAGTACTTC,CSASLQRAREQYF
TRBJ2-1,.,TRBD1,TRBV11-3,TGTGCCAGCAGCTTAGGGGGGACAGGGATAGGATATGAGCAGTTCTTC,CASSLGGTGIGYEQFF
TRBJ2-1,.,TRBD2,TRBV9,TGTGCCAGCAGCGTAGTTTCGGGACTAGCGGGAAATGAGCAGTTCTTC,CASSVVSGLAGNEQFF
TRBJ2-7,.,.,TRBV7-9,TGTGCCAGCAGCTTAACGGGTCAGACCTACGAGCAGTACTTC,CASSLTGQTYEQYF
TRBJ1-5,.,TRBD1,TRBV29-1,TGCAGCGTTAAGACAGGGTCTAGCAATCAGCCCCAGCATTTT,CSVKTGSSNQPQHF
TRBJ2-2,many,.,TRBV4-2,TGTGCCAGCAGCCAGATTGAAGGAGGGCCATCCGGGGAGCTGTTTTTT,CASSQIEGGPSGELFF
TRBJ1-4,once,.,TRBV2,TGTGCCAGCAGAGCAGGACATATTGAAAAACTGTTTTTT,CASRAGHIEKLFF
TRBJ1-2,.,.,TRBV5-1,TGCGCCAGCAGCTTGGACAGGGACGGGGGCTACACCTTC,CASSLDRDGGYTF
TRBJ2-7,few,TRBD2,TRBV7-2,TGTGCCAGCAAAGGAGCGGGAGAGTACGAGCAGTACTTC,CASKGAGEYEQYF
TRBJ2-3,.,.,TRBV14,TGTGCCAGCAGCCAAGAGTCGGATACGCAGTATTTT,CASSQESDTQYF
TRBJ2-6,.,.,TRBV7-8,TGTGCCAGCAGCTTCCGCTCTGGGGCCAACGTCCTGACTTTC,CASSFRSGANVLTF